This TCR beta chain was profiled in a study of PD-1 blockade in classical Hodgkin lymphoma. Study-wide background: Patients were administered nivolumab (3 mg/kg intravenously) every 2 weeks. Whole-study results and caveats: Significant TCR diversity gains by C4D1 occurred in CD4+ but not CD8+ cells. Complete responders started with a diversity level that resembled newly diagnosed patients at baseline.

Assay: immunoSEQ multiplex PCR; the TCRdb copy retains only in-frame clones and omits some. Here the sample spans around 13,000 clones, almost 90% being singletons. Germline-derived CDR1 and CDR2 are WNHNN and SYGVQD (reference sequence). This CDR3 is 16 amino acids long. The V gene end was trimmed by 6 bases and the J gene end by 0 bases; junction bases not matched to a gene: 6. This clone was seen only once. The antigen remains unidentified. All patients experienced relapse after autologous stem cell transplantation, and brentuximab vedotin exposure was variable. The authors purified CD4+ T cells from thawed PBMCs by magnetic negative selection. Patients reached a best response of complete response, partial response or progressive disease.

The chain recombines TRBV10-1 with TRBJ2-2; 8 bases map to TRBD1. The receptor was isolated from a human donor with classical Hodgkin lymphoma. This specimen consisted of CD4+ T cells from blood, obtained at baseline. Here the CDR3 reads CASRPRQGPNTGELFF. The CDR3 nucleotides read TGCGCCAGCAGGCCTCGACAGGGGCCGAACACCGGGGAGCTGTTTTTT.